The rows below give T cell receptor beta chains drawn from one sample of a study of control samples from healthy donors and cancer patients. Libraries were prepared by immunoSEQ multiplex PCR; TCRdb keeps only in-frame clonotypes and omits some of them. This sample yields about 180,000 clones, of which more than 80% are seen a single time; about 1.4% belongs to the top ten. The sequenced sample was blood. Source of these receptors: a man aged 25 to 40 in good health. Each CDR3 is given with its conserved first and last residue. The order of the fields is J gene, V gene, D gene, clone size, CDR3 protein, CDR3 DNA. D genes are given only for firm matches. Clone size is not always given. Where it is, it says once, few, many or a class for expanded clones.

TRBJ2-7	TRBV4-2	TRBD1	once	CASSAGQGPHEQYF	TGTGCCAGCAGCGCGGGACAGGGTCCCCACGAGCAGTACTTC
TRBJ1-1	TRBV29-1	-	once	CSVGPERSFF	TGCAGCGTTGGCCCGGAGAGATCCTTCTTT
TRBJ2-7	TRBV7-8	TRBD2	-	CASSQIAGHPLEQYF	TGTGCCAGCAGCCAAATAGCGGGACACCCCCTCGAGCAGTACTTC
TRBJ2-2	TRBV5-1	-	-	CASSAGQLNTGELFF	TGCGCCAGCAGCGCGGGACAACTGAACACCGGGGAGCTGTTTTTT
TRBJ1-1	TRBV30	-	once	CAWSTPGLPRWDFF	TGTGCCTGGAGTACCCCGGGACTCCCAAGGTGGGATTTCTTT
TRBJ2-5	TRBV10-2	TRBD2	once	CASQGLAGGPQYQETQYF	TGCGCCAGCCAAGGACTAGCGGGAGGGCCTCAGTACCAAGAGACCCAGTACTTC
TRBJ1-2	TRBV27	-	-	CASTSPQLGTYGYTF	TGTGCCAGCACTTCACCCCAACTGGGGACGTATGGCTACACCTTC
TRBJ2-2	TRBV5-1	TRBD2	-	CASMASGANTGELFF	TGCGCCAGCATGGCCAGCGGGGCGAACACCGGGGAGCTGTTTTTT
TRBJ2-1	TRBV5-6	-	-	CASSLFRRLPDNEQFF	TGTGCCAGCAGCTTGTTCCGTCGACTACCTGACAATGAGCAGTTCTTC
TRBJ2-5	TRBV6-6	-	-	CASQFAGQETQYF	TGTGCCAGCCAGTTCGCAGGACAAGAGACCCAGTACTTC
TRBJ1-4	TRBV9	TRBD1	-	CASSPRDRANEKLFF	TGTGCCAGCAGCCCCCGGGACAGGGCCAATGAAAAACTGTTTTTT
TRBJ1-1	TRBV23-1	-	-	CASSPCREDTEAFF	TGCGCCAGCAGCCCATGCCGGGAGGACACTGAAGCTTTCTTT
TRBJ1-6	TRBV6-5	TRBD1	-	CASTMGQANSPLHF	TGTGCCAGCACCATGGGACAGGCCAATTCACCCCTCCACTTT
TRBJ1-2	TRBV3-1/TRBV3-2	-	-	CASSHGAGYSGYTF	TGTGCCAGCAGCCATGGGGCAGGGTACAGTGGCTACACCTTC
TRBJ1-1	TRBV11-1	-	-	CASSLGGGLLNTEAFF	TGTGCCAGCAGCTTAGGCGGGGGCTTGTTGAACACTGAAGCTTTCTTT
TRBJ1-4	TRBV20-1	-	-	CSASGDEKLFF	TGCAGTGCTAGCGGGGATGAAAAACTGTTTTTT
TRBJ2-7	TRBV10-3	TRBD1	once	CASRDRAFEQYF	TGTGCCTCCCGGGACAGGGCTTTCGAGCAGTACTTC
TRBJ1-1	TRBV19	-	-	CASSMGLGLAEAFF	TGTGCCAGTAGTATGGGACTGGGTCTCGCTGAAGCTTTCTTT
TRBJ2-7	TRBV7-2	TRBD1	-	CASSLLGPGTGTLEQYF	TGTGCCAGCAGCTTATTAGGTCCGGGGACAGGGACATTGGAGCAGTACTTC
TRBJ2-4	TRBV11-2	TRBD2	-	CASRYGRGTSGRNIQYF	TGTGCCAGCAGATATGGACGAGGGACTAGCGGGAGAAACATTCAGTACTTC
TRBJ2-7	TRBV5-4	TRBD1	-	CASSFGTGFDEQYF	TGTGCCAGCAGCTTTGGGACAGGGTTTGACGAGCAGTACTTC
TRBJ1-2	TRBV28	-	-	CASSLSASIGGLYGYTF	TGTGCCAGCAGTTTATCGGCCTCGATTGGGGGGCTCTATGGCTACACCTTC
TRBJ1-3	TRBV4-3	-	-	CASSQERYSGNTIYF	TGCGCCAGCAGCCAAGAGCGTTACTCTGGAAACACCATATATTTT
TRBJ1-4	TRBV5-1	TRBD1	-	CASSLGQGGFGGEKLFF	TGCGCCAGCAGCTTGGGACAGGGCGGCTTCGGCGGAGAAAAACTGTTTTTT
TRBJ1-1	TRBV9	-	-	CASSARYRATEAFF	TGTGCCAGCAGCGCAAGGTACAGGGCCACTGAAGCTTTCTTT
TRBJ2-6	TRBV18	-	-	CASSPLPSTSGANVLTF	TGTGCCAGCTCACCATTACCAAGTACCTCTGGGGCCAACGTCCTGACTTTC
TRBJ2-7	TRBV13	-	-	CASSLGRQTPSYEQYF	TGTGCCAGCAGCTTAGGGAGACAGACACCCTCCTACGAGCAGTACTTC
TRBJ1-1	TRBV2	-	-	CASRARGNTEAFF	TGTGCCAGCAGAGCAAGGGGGAACACTGAAGCTTTCTTT
TRBJ1-1	TRBV19	-	once	CASSTGNTEAFF	TGTGCCAGTAGTACCGGGAACACTGAAGCTTTCTTT
TRBJ1-2	TRBV5-1	TRBD1	-	CASSPGQGYGYTF	TGCGCCAGCAGCCCAGGACAGGGGTATGGCTACACCTTC
TRBJ1-4	TRBV4-2	TRBD1	-	CASSQEGGGRGTEKLFF	TGTGCCAGCAGCCAAGAGGGTGGAGGCAGGGGGACTGAAAAACTGTTTTTT
TRBJ1-5	TRBV6-6	-	-	CASSPRGPGFDQPQHF	TGTGCCAGCAGTCCCCGAGGGCCAGGGTTCGATCAGCCCCAGCATTTT
TRBJ1-1	TRBV9	TRBD1	-	CASSGWTGEAFF	TGTGCCAGCAGCGGATGGACAGGGGAAGCTTTCTTT
TRBJ1-5	TRBV7-6	TRBD1	-	CASSPGTGVGQPQHF	TGTGCCAGCAGCCCCGGGACAGGGGTAGGACAGCCCCAGCATTTT
TRBJ2-2	TRBV4-3	-	-	CASSQDIGGYTGELFF	TGCGCCAGCAGCCAAGATATCGGGGGCTACACCGGGGAGCTGTTTTTT
TRBJ1-5	TRBV6-1	-	-	CASSEALPQHF	TGTGCCAGCAGTGAAGCTCTGCCCCAGCATTTT
TRBJ1-4	TRBV5-1	-	-	CASSSTGLSNEKLFF	TGCGCCAGCAGCTCTACAGGGCTAAGTAATGAAAAACTGTTTTTT
TRBJ1-2	TRBV28	TRBD1	once	CASSLSSAGGGGYTF	TGTGCCAGCAGTTTATCTTCTGCAGGGGGCGGCGGCTACACCTTC
TRBJ2-5	TRBV15	-	once	CATSRDVEVMETQYF	TGTGCCACCAGCAGAGATGTGGAGGTAATGGAGACCCAGTACTTC
TRBJ1-3	TRBV9	TRBD1	-	CASSAQGSGNTIYF	TGTGCCAGCAGCGCACAGGGGTCAGGAAACACCATATATTTT
TRBJ2-7	TRBV7-9	-	-	CASSLGGQHEQYF	TGTGCCAGCAGCTTAGGGGGACAACACGAGCAGTACTTC
TRBJ2-5	TRBV7-9	-	-	CASSLNTIQETQYF	TGTGCCAGCAGCCTCAATACTATCCAAGAGACCCAGTACTTC
TRBJ2-7	TRBV19	-	-	CASRQVGSSYEQYF	TGTGCCAGTCGCCAGGTCGGCAGCTCCTACGAGCAGTACTTC
TRBJ1-2	TRBV6-5	TRBD1	-	CASSRVQGADGYTF	TGTGCCAGCAGTCGAGTACAGGGGGCTGATGGCTACACCTTC
TRBJ2-7	TRBV18	-	once	CASSPTATYEQYF	TGTGCCAGCTCACCAACGGCAACCTACGAGCAGTACTTC
TRBJ1-2	TRBV10-3	TRBD1	-	CAISETGGRYGYTF	TGTGCCATCAGTGAGACAGGGGGCCGATATGGCTACACCTTC
TRBJ1-4	TRBV19	TRBD1	-	CASSIGQGTNEKLFF	TGTGCCAGTAGTATAGGACAGGGGACTAATGAAAAACTGTTTTTT
TRBJ2-5	TRBV5-1	TRBD1	-	CASRRGQGIETQYF	TGCGCCAGCAGACGGGGACAGGGAATCGAGACCCAGTACTTC
TRBJ1-2	TRBV11-2	-	-	CASSLVAGEDGYTF	TGTGCCAGCAGTTTAGTAGCAGGGGAGGATGGCTACACCTTC
TRBJ2-1	TRBV24-1	-	-	CATRDQGGEQFF	TGTGCCACCCGGGACCAGGGGGGTGAGCAGTTCTTC
TRBJ2-3	TRBV7-8	TRBD2	once	CASSLGGRYTDTQYF	TGTGCCAGCAGCTTAGGCGGGAGGTACACAGATACGCAGTATTTT
TRBJ1-2	TRBV6-6	-	-	CASSYYRRTDYGYTF	TGTGCCAGCAGTTACTACCGGCGGACAGACTATGGCTACACCTTC
TRBJ2-2	TRBV18	TRBD2	once	CASSNSGDTGELFF	TGTGCCAGCTCAAATAGCGGGGACACCGGGGAGCTGTTTTTT